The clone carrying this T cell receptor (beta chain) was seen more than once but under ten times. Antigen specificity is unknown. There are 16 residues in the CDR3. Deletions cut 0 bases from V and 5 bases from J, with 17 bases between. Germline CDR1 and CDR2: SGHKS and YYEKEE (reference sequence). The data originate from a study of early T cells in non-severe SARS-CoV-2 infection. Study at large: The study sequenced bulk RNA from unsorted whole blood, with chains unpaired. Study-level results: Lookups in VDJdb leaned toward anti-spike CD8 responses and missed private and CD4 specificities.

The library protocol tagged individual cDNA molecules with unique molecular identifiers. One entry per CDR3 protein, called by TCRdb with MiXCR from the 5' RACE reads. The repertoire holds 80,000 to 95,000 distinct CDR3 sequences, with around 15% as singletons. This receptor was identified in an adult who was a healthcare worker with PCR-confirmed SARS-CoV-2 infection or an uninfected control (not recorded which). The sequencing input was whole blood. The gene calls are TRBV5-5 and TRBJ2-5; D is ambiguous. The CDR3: CASSLGTGSAGETQYF. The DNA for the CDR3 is TGTGCCAGCAGCTTGGGAACGGGTTCGGCTGGGGAGACCCAGTACTTC.